This T cell receptor beta chain is from a study of blood T cells in healthy people across ages. The CDR3 has 14 amino acids. The germline V gene encodes CDR1 DFQATT and CDR2 SNEGSKA (reference sequence). Trimming stripped 3 bases from V and 9 bases from J, with 17 bases between. PCR was performed a second time for about 7 to 12 cycles using a sample-barcoded 5' primer and a J-beta primer mix. From the 5' RACE reads, TCRdb called clonotypes with MiXCR, one entry per CDR3 protein. The sample has some 940,000 distinct CDR3 sequences, almost 30% seen once. Healthy Caucasian individuals from Russia aged about 6 to 95 served as donors. The same sample was also studied in work on T cells of mothers and their children.

This TCR came from a woman aged 40 to 50 in good health. The rearrangement uses TRBV20-1 and TRBJ2-2; D gene uncertain. Material: blood. The CDR3 coding sequence is TGCAGTGCTAGTTCCCGGGCCTCCACTAGGGAGCTGTTTTTT. Protein: CSASSRASTRELFF.